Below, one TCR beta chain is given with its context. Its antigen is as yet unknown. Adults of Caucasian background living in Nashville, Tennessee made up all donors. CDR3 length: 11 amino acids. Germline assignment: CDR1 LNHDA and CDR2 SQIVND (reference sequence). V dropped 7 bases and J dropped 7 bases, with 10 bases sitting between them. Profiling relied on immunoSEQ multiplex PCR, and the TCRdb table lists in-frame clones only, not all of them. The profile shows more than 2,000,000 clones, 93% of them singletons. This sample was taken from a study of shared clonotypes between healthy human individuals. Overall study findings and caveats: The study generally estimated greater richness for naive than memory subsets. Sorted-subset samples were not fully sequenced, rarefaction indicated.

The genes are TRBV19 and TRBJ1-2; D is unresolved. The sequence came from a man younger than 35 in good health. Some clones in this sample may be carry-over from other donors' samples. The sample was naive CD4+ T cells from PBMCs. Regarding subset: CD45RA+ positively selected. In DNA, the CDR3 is TGTGCCAGTATATCTATAGGTGGCTACACCTTC. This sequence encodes CASISIGGYTF.